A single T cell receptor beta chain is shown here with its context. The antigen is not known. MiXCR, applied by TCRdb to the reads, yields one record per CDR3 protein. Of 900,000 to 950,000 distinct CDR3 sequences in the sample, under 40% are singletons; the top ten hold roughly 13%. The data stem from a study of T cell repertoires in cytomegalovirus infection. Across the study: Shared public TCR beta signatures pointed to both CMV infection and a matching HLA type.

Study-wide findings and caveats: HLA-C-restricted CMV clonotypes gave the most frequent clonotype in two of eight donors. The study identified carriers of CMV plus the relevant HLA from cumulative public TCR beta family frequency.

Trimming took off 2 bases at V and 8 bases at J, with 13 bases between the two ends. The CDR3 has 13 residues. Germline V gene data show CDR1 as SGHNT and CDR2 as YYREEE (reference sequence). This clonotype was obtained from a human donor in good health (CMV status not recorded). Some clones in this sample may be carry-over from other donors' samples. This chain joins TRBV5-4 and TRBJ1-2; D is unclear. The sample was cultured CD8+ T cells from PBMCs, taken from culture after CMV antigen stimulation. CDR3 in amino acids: CASSLSTGAGYTF. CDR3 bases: TGTGCCAGCAGCTTATCAACGGGCGCCGGCTACACCTTC.